This T cell receptor beta chain is from a study of radiation and T cells in renal cell carcinoma. Regarding the study as a whole: In blood, top tumor clones expanded by 2 weeks, shrinking by 4.

About this clone itself: The antigen remains undetermined.

Regarding time point: blood 2 weeks post-SBRT. Treatment meaning: 15 Gy SBRT to primary tumor, nephrectomy 4 weeks later. The method was immunoSEQ multiplex PCR; TCRdb's version includes in-frame clones alone and lacks a portion of them. Here the sample spans 100,000 to 150,000 clones, 88% being singletons. V shed 0 bases and J shed 6 bases, with 8 bases lying between them. The germline V gene has CDR1 MNHEY and CDR2 SVGAGI. CDR3 length: 13 amino acids. The TCR originated in a woman aged 70-85 years with renal cell carcinoma. Here the sequenced sample was blood, taken from a patient whose treatment included radiotherapy and nephrectomy. V is TRBV6-5 and J is TRBJ1-2, with no clear D. Here the CDR3 reads CASSYSPDHGYTF. The CDR3 region has the DNA TGTGCCAGCAGTTACTCCCCGGACCATGGCTACACCTTC.